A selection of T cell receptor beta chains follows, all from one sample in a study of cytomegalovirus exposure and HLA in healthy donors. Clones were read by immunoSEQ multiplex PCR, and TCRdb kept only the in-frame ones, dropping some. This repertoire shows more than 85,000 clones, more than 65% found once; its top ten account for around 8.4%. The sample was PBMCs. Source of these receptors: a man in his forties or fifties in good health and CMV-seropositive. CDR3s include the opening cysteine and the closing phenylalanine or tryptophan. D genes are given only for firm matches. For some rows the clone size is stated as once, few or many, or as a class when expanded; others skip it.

cdr3_nt: TGTGCCAGCAGCCCCGGGAGGGCCGATAATTCACCCCTCCACTTT
cdr3_aa: CASSPGRADNSPLHF
j_call: TRBJ1-6
d_call: .
cdr3_length: 15
clone_size: .
v_call: TRBV28

cdr3_nt: TGCGCCAGCAGCCAGGATCTAGCGGGAGTAAGGACCGGGGAGCTGTTTTTT
cdr3_aa: CASSQDLAGVRTGELFF
j_call: TRBJ2-2
d_call: TRBD2
cdr3_length: 17
clone_size: .
v_call: TRBV4-3

cdr3_nt: TGTGCCAGCAGCGTAGACAGGAGCTCCTACAATGAGCAGTTCTTC
cdr3_aa: CASSVDRSSYNEQFF
j_call: TRBJ2-1
d_call: .
cdr3_length: 15
clone_size: .
v_call: TRBV9

cdr3_nt: TGTGCCAGCAGTTTATCCTACTCCGGCGGGGGGGCCCACAATGAGCAGTTCTTC
cdr3_aa: CASSLSYSGGGAHNEQFF
j_call: TRBJ2-1
d_call: TRBD2
cdr3_length: 18
clone_size: .
v_call: TRBV27

cdr3_nt: TGTGCCAGCTCACCAGCGGTTAGTCTACCTGAAGCTTTCTTT
cdr3_aa: CASSPAVSLPEAFF
j_call: TRBJ1-1
d_call: .
cdr3_length: 14
clone_size: .
v_call: TRBV18

cdr3_nt: TGTGCCAGCAGCTCGGGGACAGGGGCCTACGAGCAGTACTTC
cdr3_aa: CASSSGTGAYEQYF
j_call: TRBJ2-7
d_call: TRBD1
cdr3_length: 14
clone_size: .
v_call: TRBV7-6

cdr3_nt: TGTGCCAGCGGGGGGGGACAGGGGGCCCAAGAGACCCAGTACTTC
cdr3_aa: CASGGGQGAQETQYF
j_call: TRBJ2-5
d_call: TRBD1
cdr3_length: 15
clone_size: .
v_call: TRBV27

cdr3_nt: TGTGCCAGCAGCCTCGGCAGGGTGAACACCGGGGAGCTGTTTTTT
cdr3_aa: CASSLGRVNTGELFF
j_call: TRBJ2-2
d_call: .
cdr3_length: 15
clone_size: .
v_call: TRBV4-2

cdr3_nt: TGTGCCAGCAGTGCGGCCTCAGGTGGAGAGACCCAGTACTTC
cdr3_aa: CASSAASGGETQYF
j_call: TRBJ2-5
d_call: .
cdr3_length: 14
clone_size: once
v_call: TRBV25-1

cdr3_nt: TGTGCCAGCAGCCTGACAGGGAGCTCCTACGAGCAGTACTTC
cdr3_aa: CASSLTGSSYEQYF
j_call: TRBJ2-7
d_call: TRBD1
cdr3_length: 14
clone_size: .
v_call: TRBV27

cdr3_nt: TGTGCCAGCAGCCTAGAGGGGGGGGCAAATCAGCCCCAGCATTTT
cdr3_aa: CASSLEGGANQPQHF
j_call: TRBJ1-5
d_call: .
cdr3_length: 15
clone_size: .
v_call: TRBV9

cdr3_nt: TGTGCCAGCAGCCCAGGACAGGGTGGATATCAGCCCCAGCATTTT
cdr3_aa: CASSPGQGGYQPQHF
j_call: TRBJ1-5
d_call: TRBD1
cdr3_length: 15
clone_size: .
v_call: TRBV4-2

cdr3_nt: TGTGCCAGCAGCCAAGAGGGGGATCTACCCACAGGGACACAGTTCTTC
cdr3_aa: CASSQEGDLPTGTQFF
j_call: TRBJ2-1
d_call: .
cdr3_length: 16
clone_size: .
v_call: TRBV4-2

cdr3_nt: TGTGCCAGCAGCCTCCGGACTAGCGGGACGATAATAGCCAAAAACAGTCAGTACTTC
cdr3_aa: CASSLRTSGTIIAKNSQYF
j_call: TRBJ2-4
d_call: TRBD2
cdr3_length: 19
clone_size: .
v_call: TRBV5-5

cdr3_nt: TGTGCCAGCAGCTCACAGGGATTTCTTTCCTACGAGCAGTACTTC
cdr3_aa: CASSSQGFLSYEQYF
j_call: TRBJ2-7
d_call: .
cdr3_length: 15
clone_size: .
v_call: TRBV7-2

cdr3_nt: TGTGCCAGCAGTCCGATCCCCCGACGGGGACAAACTAATGAAAAACTGTTTTTT
cdr3_aa: CASSPIPRRGQTNEKLFF
j_call: TRBJ1-4
d_call: .
cdr3_length: 18
clone_size: .
v_call: TRBV27

cdr3_nt: TGTGCCAGCAGCCCCCAAGAGGGAGAAGAGACCCAGTACTTC
cdr3_aa: CASSPQEGEETQYF
j_call: TRBJ2-5
d_call: .
cdr3_length: 14
clone_size: .
v_call: TRBV7-6

cdr3_nt: TGTGCCAGCTCGATTGGAGTTCAAAGTTACAATGAGCAGTTCTTC
cdr3_aa: CASSIGVQSYNEQFF
j_call: TRBJ2-1
d_call: .
cdr3_length: 15
clone_size: .
v_call: TRBV11-2

cdr3_nt: TGTGCCAGCAGCCCAAACAGGGGTAGAAGCTCTGGGGCCAACGGCCTGACTTTC
cdr3_aa: CASSPNRGRSSGANGLTF
j_call: TRBJ2-6
d_call: TRBD1
cdr3_length: 18
clone_size: .
v_call: TRBV7-9

cdr3_nt: TGCGCCAGCACCACCGGGGCTAGCGGGACCACCGGGGAGCTGTTTTTT
cdr3_aa: CASTTGASGTTGELFF
j_call: TRBJ2-2
d_call: TRBD2
cdr3_length: 16
clone_size: .
v_call: TRBV27

cdr3_nt: TGTGCCAGCAGCTCCGGGACAACCCGCTCTGGAAACACCATATATTTT
cdr3_aa: CASSSGTTRSGNTIYF
j_call: TRBJ1-3
d_call: .
cdr3_length: 16
clone_size: few
v_call: TRBV7-6

cdr3_nt: TGTGCCAGCAGCTTAGAAAACAGGTCCCTCGACAGGGGGGACTATGGCTACACCTTC
cdr3_aa: CASSLENRSLDRGDYGYTF
j_call: TRBJ1-2
d_call: TRBD1
cdr3_length: 19
clone_size: .
v_call: TRBV7-6

cdr3_nt: TGTGCCAGCCCGGAAGGTGGAGAGAGTCCCCAGCATTTT
cdr3_aa: CASPEGGESPQHF
j_call: TRBJ1-5
d_call: .
cdr3_length: 13
clone_size: once
v_call: TRBV6-4

cdr3_nt: TGTGCCAGCAGCCGGGACGGAGGGACCAAAAACATTCAGTACTTC
cdr3_aa: CASSRDGGTKNIQYF
j_call: TRBJ2-4
d_call: .
cdr3_length: 15
clone_size: .
v_call: TRBV11-3

cdr3_nt: TGTGCCAGCAGCTTAAGGGGGCCGGACACCGGGGAGCTGTTTTTT
cdr3_aa: CASSLRGPDTGELFF
j_call: TRBJ2-2
d_call: TRBD1
cdr3_length: 15
clone_size: .
v_call: TRBV11-2

cdr3_nt: TGTGCCTGGACAGGGGATAGCAATCAGCCCCAGCATTTT
cdr3_aa: CAWTGDSNQPQHF
j_call: TRBJ1-5
d_call: .
cdr3_length: 13
clone_size: once
v_call: TRBV30

cdr3_nt: TGTGCCAGTAGTATTGGCAGGGGGAGGAAGGTGATGAACACTGAAGCTTTCTTT
cdr3_aa: CASSIGRGRKVMNTEAFF
j_call: TRBJ1-1
d_call: TRBD1
cdr3_length: 18
clone_size: .
v_call: TRBV19

cdr3_nt: TGTGCCAGCAGCTTGCAGCGGGGGGGGGATACGCAGTATTTT
cdr3_aa: CASSLQRGGDTQYF
j_call: TRBJ2-3
d_call: TRBD2
cdr3_length: 14
clone_size: .
v_call: TRBV7-3

cdr3_nt: TGTGCCAGCAGCTTAGCTTGGGGAGGAGGCTATGGCTACACCTTC
cdr3_aa: CASSLAWGGGYGYTF
j_call: TRBJ1-2
d_call: .
cdr3_length: 15
clone_size: .
v_call: TRBV7-2

cdr3_nt: TGCGCCAGCAGCCCGGACAGCCCGTACGGCTACACCTTC
cdr3_aa: CASSPDSPYGYTF
j_call: TRBJ1-2
d_call: .
cdr3_length: 13
clone_size: once
v_call: TRBV5-1

cdr3_nt: TGTGCCAGCAGCGAGGGGACAGGGTGGGACTATGGCTACACCTTC
cdr3_aa: CASSEGTGWDYGYTF
j_call: TRBJ1-2
d_call: TRBD1
cdr3_length: 15
clone_size: .
v_call: TRBV5-6

cdr3_nt: TGTGCCAGCAGCCCTCCCTCCCGGGACAGGGGTTATGGCTACACCTTC
cdr3_aa: CASSPPSRDRGYGYTF
j_call: TRBJ1-2
d_call: .
cdr3_length: 16
clone_size: .
v_call: TRBV21-1

cdr3_nt: TGTGCCAGCAGCTTAGATATCCCAGGAGGGTCCAATCAGCCCCAGCATTTT
cdr3_aa: CASSLDIPGGSNQPQHF
j_call: TRBJ1-5
d_call: .
cdr3_length: 17
clone_size: .
v_call: TRBV7-8

cdr3_nt: TGTGCCAGCAGCTTACTTATGCAGGAGACCCAGTACTTC
cdr3_aa: CASSLLMQETQYF
j_call: TRBJ2-5
d_call: .
cdr3_length: 13
clone_size: .
v_call: TRBV7-9

cdr3_nt: TGTGCCAGCAGCTTGTGGGACAGGGACGAAGCTTTCTTT
cdr3_aa: CASSLWDRDEAFF
j_call: TRBJ1-1
d_call: TRBD1
cdr3_length: 13
clone_size: once
v_call: TRBV5-6

cdr3_nt: TGTGCCAGCAGCCCACGTCGGGGTTTGAGCAATCAGCCCCAGCATTTT
cdr3_aa: CASSPRRGLSNQPQHF
j_call: TRBJ1-5
d_call: .
cdr3_length: 16
clone_size: .
v_call: TRBV7-8

cdr3_nt: TGTGCCAGCAGCTTCAGCCAGGGGGGCGAGCAGTACTTC
cdr3_aa: CASSFSQGGEQYF
j_call: TRBJ2-7
d_call: .
cdr3_length: 13
clone_size: few
v_call: TRBV7-3

cdr3_nt: TGTGCCTGGAGCACAGGGGGCGGGTACGAGCAGTACTTC
cdr3_aa: CAWSTGGGYEQYF
j_call: TRBJ2-7
d_call: TRBD1
cdr3_length: 13
clone_size: .
v_call: TRBV30

cdr3_nt: TGTGCCAGCAGCAGGGGACAGGGGGGAACTGGAAACACCATATATTTT
cdr3_aa: CASSRGQGGTGNTIYF
j_call: TRBJ1-3
d_call: TRBD1
cdr3_length: 16
clone_size: .
v_call: TRBV7-2

cdr3_nt: TGTGCTAGTGGTTTGGTCCCCGGGGGTGCCCAGTACTTC
cdr3_aa: CASGLVPGGAQYF
j_call: TRBJ2-5
d_call: .
cdr3_length: 13
clone_size: .
v_call: TRBV12-5